This T cell receptor (beta chain) was captured by sequencing in a study of blood T cells in healthy people across ages (dated by TCRdb to between 2015 and 2017). For the wider study: In model experiments, template switching captured roughly one uniquely barcoded TCR beta cDNA molecule for every two T cells. Two additional independent replicas of 1 million unique cDNA reads from the same blood draw were analyzed for two donors (one aged 18 to 30 and one aged 80 or older). Four age groups were formed from the donors: young (average 16 years), middle-aged (around 39), aged (over 55) and long-lived (roughly 81). Age-related changes in TCR beta repertoire diversity were measured in the study by deep sequencing normalized with unique cDNA molecular identifiers. To avoid experimental bias, donors of different ages were randomly spread across the sequencing lanes.

Donors were around 37 systemically healthy Caucasian individuals from Russia aged roughly 6 to 100 years. Each donor gave approximately 9.4 milliliters of peripheral blood, drawn into EDTA-treated Vacutainer tubes. Ficoll-Paque density-gradient centrifugation was used to isolate PBMCs, with at least 6 million obtained per sample. Total RNA, at least 5 micrograms per sample, was extracted from PBMCs with Trizol reagent. The percentages of naive CD45RAhigh/CD27high T cells were determined by flow cytometry on a PBMC aliquot from every donor. Trimming accounts for 3 bases at V and 8 bases at J, while the number of junction bases matched to no gene is 9. Taken from cysteine to phenylalanine, the CDR3 has 15 residues. The retained sequence is limited to the CDR3, 45 bases, with the frame set at the first base. CDR1 and CDR2 were assigned from the germline V gene as LGHNT and FRNRAP. The protocol used for the library was 5' RACE. The sequencer was an Illumina HiSeq 2500. The second PCR ran for about 7 to 11 cycles and used a J-beta primer mix along with a sample-barcoded 5' primer. A template-switch 5' adaptor carrying 12 random nucleotides introduced a unique molecular identifier onto each TCR beta cDNA molecule. Each sample yielded at least 3 million CDR3-containing paired-end reads. All of the RNA was converted into first-strand cDNA using the Mint cDNA synthesis kit, with a TRBC-specific oligonucleotide serving as the primer. All cDNA was treated with uracil-DNA glycosylase and then went through a first 18-cycle PCR with the universal primers M1SS and BC2_uni_R. Processing in the source paper ran as follows. Normalization of each sample was performed by random selection of 1 million high-quality reads, each carrying a distinct molecular identifier. Reads with shared molecular identifiers were discarded instead of being binned into consensus sequences. MiTCR, run with a Q25 quality threshold and the strictest error-elimination algorithm, handled CDR3 identification, clonotype clustering and error correction. A nonparametric unseen species model with Euler transformation was used to estimate a lower bound on total TCR beta diversity. Through fastp at Q25 and MiXCR, TCRdb rebuilt clones from the public reads, retaining in-frame beta chains. Rows with one shared CDR3 protein collapse into an entry with the most common genes and DNA. These V and J calls rely on TCRdb rather than the paper's analysis. The sample includes 800,000 or so distinct CDR3 sequences, with about 47% observed a single time. 15% to 20% of the sample belongs to the ten largest clones.

The paper as a whole reports these results and caveats: Bulk unsorted PBMC profiling prevented conclusive comparison of naive and antigen-experienced compartments. Donor CMV infection status was unknown, potentially confounding age-related changes in expanded clonotypes. The long-lived group showed more naive CD4+ T cells, fewer expanded clones and increased TCR diversity than the aged group, suggesting age selection. Estimates of total diversity from one million sequenced T cells were regarded as lower bounds and underestimates. As age increased, observed TCR beta diversity per million T cells dropped in a roughly linear way, and a significant reduction was already evident by age 40. The percentage of naive T cells measured by flow cytometry correlated strongly with observed TCR beta diversity.

This clonotype was counted a single time. Which antigen it targets is not known. No quality values exist for individual bases; no much larger clone is one base distant. One read offers little support. The origin of this receptor is an older man in good health. The chain uses TRBV12-5 and TRBJ2-1; a stretch of 8 junction bases matches TRBD1. The sequenced material came from blood. CDR3 reads: CASGLFRTGTDEQFF. The DNA sequence follows: TGTGCTAGTGGTTTATTCCGGACAGGGACGGATGAGCAGTTCTTC. Extended through the reference TRBV12-5 and TRBJ2-1 proteins, this CDR3 yields the full variable domain: DARVTQTPRHKVTEMGQEVTMRCQPILGHNTVFWYRQTMMQGLELLAYFRNRAPLDDSGMPKDRFSAEMPDATLATLKIQPSEPRDSAVYFCASGLFRTGTDEQFFGPGTRLTVL.